Following are 25 T cell receptor beta chains from one sample sequenced in a study of blood T cells in healthy people across ages. Primers used in a second PCR of about 7 to 12 cycles were a sample-barcoded 5' primer and a J-beta primer mix. Via MiXCR, TCRdb re-called the 5' RACE reads, giving one row per CDR3 protein. This sample yields 800,000 to 1,000,000 distinct CDR3 sequences, of which 45% to 50% are seen a single time; roughly 13% belongs to the top ten. Sequencing was done on a sample of blood. The receptors stem from a man under 40 in good health.

This chain joins TRBV9 and TRBJ2-3, with 8 bases fitting TRBD2. Germline CDR1 is SGDLS and CDR2 is YYNGEE. Trimming removed 0 bases from V and 6 bases from J; junction bases left unmatched: 12. The CDR3 sequence is 17 residues long. The CDR3: CASSVELAVSSGDTQYF. CDR3 nucleotides: TGTGCCAGCAGCGTAGAACTAGCGGTTAGTTCGGGCGATACGCAGTATTTT.

This clonotype occurred a few times. V usage is TRBV5-4 and J usage is TRBJ1-6; D perhaps matches TRBD1 (5 bases). V lost 2 bases, J lost 10 bases, and 19 bases lay in between. Germline lookup yields CDR1 SGHNT and CDR2 YYREEE (reference sequence). The CDR3 loop spans 16 amino acids. Written as DNA, the CDR3 is TGTGCCAGCAGCTTATTCAGGGAGCGGATGAGGTCACCCCTCCACTTT. Its protein product is CASSLFRERMRSPLHF.

The J gene is TRBJ2-5, the V gene TRBV11-2, with D perhaps matching TRBD1 or TRBD2 (6 bases each). Germline CDR1 is SGHAT and CDR2 is FQNNGV. Trimming cost V 4 bases and J 6 bases, with 15 bases left between them. The CDR3 sequence is 14 residues long. CDR3: CASSSTAGGKTQYF. CDR3 nucleotides: TGTGCCAGCAGCTCGACTGCCGGGGGCAAGACCCAGTACTTC.

The genes are TRBV20-1 and TRBJ2-3; 7 bases map to TRBD2. CDR1 DFQATT and CDR2 SNEGSKA come from the germline V gene (reference sequence). J gave up 3 bases and V 2 bases, and 5 bases lay outside the gene matches. CDR3 size: 14 residues. In DNA, the CDR3 is TGCAGTGCTAGATCTGGGCGGGGGACAGATACGCAGTATTTT. Translation gives CSARSGRGTDTQYF.

This clonotype was found once. V and J are TRBV28 and TRBJ2-7; 9 nucleotides line up with TRBD1. The length of the CDR3 is 15 residues. Germline assignment: CDR1 MDHEN and CDR2 SYDVKM. V shed 6 bases and J 1 base; nucleotides not matched to a gene: 7. This CDR3 reads CASRGWTGVSYEQYF. The CDR3 DNA reads as TGTGCCAGCAGGGGATGGACAGGGGTATCCTACGAGCAGTACTTC.

On this clonotype: The junction does not match germline at one end; this may be a read error. The CDR3 coding sequence is TGCGCCGGCAGCCAGGACAGGAGACCCACAGATACGCAGTATTTT. Protein: CAGSQDRRPTDTQYF. The J gene is TRBJ2-3, the V gene TRBV4-3, with 7 bases aligning to TRBD1. Germline CDR1 is LGHNA and CDR2 is YSLEER. The CDR3 is 15 amino acids.

There are a few counts of this clonotype. This chain connects TRBV29-1 to TRBJ2-1, with D tentatively TRBD1 or TRBD2 (6 bases each). CDR1 SQVTM and CDR2 ANQGSEA come from the germline V gene. Trimming pared 6 bases from V and 2 bases from J, leaving 17 bases between. This CDR3 region has 15 residues. CDR3 sequence reads: CSVRKGGPTYNEQFF. The DNA for the CDR3 is TGCAGCGTCAGAAAGGGGGGCCCGACCTACAATGAGCAGTTCTTC.

In this sample, this clonotype turned up a few times. The J gene is TRBJ1-5, the V gene TRBV20-1, with 7 positions matching TRBD1. Germline V gene sequence: CDR1 DFQATT, CDR2 SNEGSKA (reference sequence). The CDR3 consists of 14 residues. Losses at the gene ends were 3 bases for V and 6 bases for J; bases not matched to a gene: 8. The CDR3 here is CSASWQGGAQPQHF. The DNA of the CDR3 is TGCAGTGCTAGTTGGCAGGGGGGAGCTCAGCCCCAGCATTTT.

In this sample, this clonotype turned up many times. The chain is built from TRBV6-5 and TRBJ1-6; perhaps TRBD1 as D (6 bases). The V and J ends lost 0 bases and 10 bases respectively, with 16 bases between them. Per germline, CDR1 MNHEY and CDR2 SVGAGI. CDR3 length equals 16 residues. The CDR3 sequence is CASSYSAGVMRSPLHF. The CDR3 nucleotides are TGTGCCAGCAGTTACTCGGCAGGGGTAATGAGGTCACCCCTCCACTTT.

The V call is TRBV20-1, the J call TRBJ1-2; 10 bases fit TRBD1. CDR1 and CDR2 (germline): DFQATT, SNEGSKA (reference sequence). V lost 3 bases, J lost 8 bases, and 9 bases stayed unmatched. The CDR3 covers 14 residues. CDR3 DNA sequence: TGCAGTGCTAGCAGGGACAGGGGATTTGGCGGCTACACCTTC. Its protein product is CSASRDRGFGGYTF.

The chain carries TRBV6-1 and TRBJ2-1, with unresolved D. The V end was cut by 6 bases, the J end by 0 bases, with 9 bases between. The CDR3 totals 14 residues. Germline-derived CDR1 and CDR2 are MNHNS and SASEGT. Here the CDR3 DNA reads TGTGCCAGCAGGGCGGCTGGCTCCTACAATGAGCAGTTCTTC. Protein: CASRAAGSYNEQFF.

This clonotype was observed a single time. Relative to the germline gene, one junction end is altered; a read error may explain this. This chain uses TRBV27 with TRBJ2-1; no clear D gene. With the DNA end fitting TRBJ2-7 better, the J assignment may be wrong. The CDR3 sequence is 12 residues long. Germline V gives CDR1 MNHEY, CDR2 SMNVEV (reference sequence). CDR3 in DNA: TGCGCCAGCAGTTACGGAAACAATGAGCAGTACTTC. It is translated as CASSYGNNEQYF.

The chain joins TRBV6-5 to TRBJ1-2, with a tentative D call TRBD1 (6 bases). The germline CDR1 and CDR2 sequences are MNHEY and SVGAGI. The germline V and J ends were trimmed by 10 bases and 1 base, with 19 bases remaining between them. This CDR3 is 15 amino acids long. CDR3 amino acids: CATNTGFFSNYGYTF. DNA for the CDR3: TGTGCCACCAACACAGGGTTTTTTAGTAACTATGGCTACACCTTC.

This clonotype was counted only a few times. The chain combines TRBV12-3 or TRBV12-4 with TRBJ2-3; the D is unclear. The V gene lost 4 bases and the J gene lost 1 base, with 12 bases spanning the gap. This CDR3 is built from 15 residues. The CDR3 sequence is CASSWFGAGTDTQYF. CDR3 DNA sequence: TGTGCCAGCAGTTGGTTCGGCGCGGGCACAGATACGCAGTATTTT.

This clonotype was seen a handful of times. This chain connects TRBV27 to TRBJ2-1; D gene ambiguous. The germline V and J ends were trimmed by 2 bases and 1 base, with 9 bases remaining between them. The CDR3 covers 15 residues. Germline CDR1 and CDR2: MNHEY and SMNVEV (reference sequence). The DNA of the CDR3 is TGTGCCAGCAGTTTAGACTCCCTTTCCTACAATGAGCAGTTCTTC. Amino acids: CASSLDSLSYNEQFF.

The chain joins TRBV12-3 or TRBV12-4 to TRBJ2-3; D might be TRBD1 (8 bases). V lost 1 base, J lost 4 bases, and 15 bases lay in between. The CDR3 is 16 amino acids. The CDR3 region is CASSLDRGGRADTQYF. CDR3 nucleotide sequence: TGTGCCAGCAGTTTAGACAGGGGGGGGAGAGCAGATACGCAGTATTTT.

The J gene is TRBJ2-1, the V gene TRBV7-2, with D tentatively TRBD2 (6 bases). This CDR3 is 18 amino acids long. Looked up from germline, CDR1 is SGHTA and CDR2 is FQGNSA. Trimming cost V 0 bases and J 7 bases, with 22 bases left between them. CDR3: CASSLAQRLGRARNEQFF. In nucleotides, the CDR3 is TGTGCCAGCAGCTTAGCCCAACGACTAGGGAGAGCTAGGAATGAGCAGTTCTTC.

J is TRBJ1-2 and V is TRBV7-8, with 9 bases lining up with TRBD1. The V gene's germline CDR1 is SGHVS and CDR2 FQNEAQ. V was clipped by 5 bases and J by 3 bases; unmatched bases: 7. The CDR3 sequence is 15 residues long. The CDR3 region has the DNA TGTGCCAGCAGCCGCGGGACAGGGCCTTACTATGGCTACACCTTC. Residues: CASSRGTGPYYGYTF.

This clonotype was observed a single time. Here the CDR3 DNA reads TGTGCCAGCAGTCTACACCGGGACAGCACAGATACGCAGTATTTT. Protein: CASSLHRDSTDTQYF. V usage is TRBV6-5 and J usage is TRBJ2-3, with D perhaps being TRBD1 or TRBD2 (5 bases each). Trimming cost V 5 bases and J 0 bases, with 12 bases left between them. Germline V lookup: CDR1 MNHEY, CDR2 SVGAGI. The CDR3 has 15 amino acids.

This clonotype has only a few counts. The chain joins TRBV7-9 to TRBJ1-4; D is unclear. This CDR3 is 15 amino acids long. V gave up 0 bases and J gave up 4 bases, with 9 bases separating them. CDR1 is SEHNR, CDR2 FQNEAQ, per germline (reference sequence). Here the CDR3 DNA reads TGTGCCAGCAGCTTAGCCACGGGGTTTAATGAAAAACTGTTTTTT. Its translation: CASSLATGFNEKLFF.

The CDR3 reads CASSLRTKNNEQYF. The DNA of the CDR3 is TGTGCCAGCAGTTTAAGGACCAAGAACAATGAGCAGTACTTC. The rearrangement joins TRBV12-3 or TRBV12-4 to TRBJ2-5; the D is unclear. V was clipped by 2 bases and J by 11 bases, with 18 bases between them. There are 14 residues in the CDR3.

The rearrangement links TRBV28 to TRBJ2-1; no clear D gene. Germline V gives CDR1 MDHEN, CDR2 SYDVKM. V gave up 2 bases and J gave up 8 bases, with 7 bases separating them. The CDR3 sequence is 12 residues long. In DNA form, the CDR3 reads TGTGCCAGCAGTTTAGATGAGGATGAGCAGTTCTTC. It specifies CASSLDEDEQFF.

The V gene is TRBV7-2, the J gene TRBJ2-7, with 8 bases identical to TRBD1. J lost 7 bases, V lost 4 bases, and 12 bases had no gene match. CDR1 and CDR2 (germline): SGHTA, FQGNSA. The CDR3 is 15 residues long. CDR3 sequence (DNA): TGTGCCAGCAGCTCAGGCCCGGACAGGGTCCGGGAGCAGTACTTC. It specifies CASSSGPDRVREQYF.

This clonotype was observed a handful of times. The rearrangement links TRBV4-2 to TRBJ1-2, with D tentatively TRBD1 (5 bases). Germline CDR1 reads LGHNA; CDR2 reads YNFKEQ. Trimming left V 0 bases short and J 4 bases short, with 18 bases between. This CDR3 region has 17 residues. This CDR3 is CASSQETSGLGGYGYTF. CDR3 sequence (DNA): TGTGCCAGCAGCCAAGAAACTTCAGGCCTTGGGGGCTATGGCTACACCTTC.

The chain links TRBV20-1 to TRBJ1-1; 10 bases line up with TRBD1. Losses at the gene ends were 1 base for V and 5 bases for J; bases not matched to a gene: 4. Germline CDR1 DFQATT, CDR2 SNEGSKA (reference sequence). The CDR3 contains 14 residues. The CDR3 DNA follows: TGCAGTGCTAGAGGACAGGGGGCAAGGACTGAAGCTTTCTTT. Protein: CSARGQGARTEAFF.